Each of the 28 T cell receptor beta chains below was sequenced from the same sample in a study of neoadjuvant anti-PD-1 for oral cavity cancer. Only in-frame clones appear in the TCRdb table, and some are missing; sequencing was by immunoSEQ multiplex PCR. This repertoire shows more than 13,000 clones, roughly 70% found once; its top ten account for approximately 2.1%. This specimen was PBMCs, taken before nivolumab (anti-PD-1) treatment. These receptors were taken from a person between 40 and 85 years old with oral cavity squamous cell carcinoma.

The chain is built from TRBV10-3 and TRBJ2-7; D possibly corresponds to TRBD1 (5 bases). V gave up 0 bases and J gave up 0 bases, with 15 bases separating them. The germline CDR1 and CDR2 sequences are ENHRY and SYGVKD. This CDR3 spans 17 amino acids. The DNA for the CDR3 is TGTGCCATCAGTGAGTCCACAGGCCGCCAGGGCTCCTACGAGCAGTACTTC. Its translation is CAISESTGRQGSYEQYF.

This chain connects TRBV28 to TRBJ2-1; D is possibly TRBD2 (5 bases). CDR1 MDHEN and CDR2 SYDVKM come from the germline V gene. Trimming removed 3 bases from V and 8 bases from J, with 8 bases in between. The CDR3 spans 12 residues. CDR3 in amino acids: CASSFPSYEQFF. For the CDR3, the DNA is TGTGCCAGCAGTTTTCCTAGCTATGAGCAGTTCTTC.

The chain has TRBV25-1 and TRBJ1-2; D uncertain. The germline CDR1 and CDR2 sequences are MGHDK and SYGVNS. This CDR3 region has 11 residues. The V end lost 6 bases, the J end lost 3 bases, and 5 bases lay between the germline ends. Here the CDR3 reads CASSLDYGYTF. In DNA, the CDR3 is TGTGCCAGCAGCCTTGACTATGGCTACACCTTC.

This clone was seen just once. The CDR3 region has the DNA TGTGCCAGCAGCTTCATAACGGCACAAGAGACCCAGTACTTC. Encoded protein: CASSFITAQETQYF. The chain uses TRBV7-2 and TRBJ2-5; D is unclear. V was shortened by 3 bases and J by 2 bases, with 10 bases between the two germline ends. CDR1 and CDR2 from the germline V gene are SGHTA and FQGNSA. This CDR3 is 14 amino acids long. Full variable domain (missing parts from reference TRBV7-2 and TRBJ2-5): GAGVSQSPSNKVTEKGKDVELRCDPISGHTALYWYRQSLGQGLEFLIYFQGNSAPDKSGLPSDRFSAERTGGSVSTLTIQRTQQEDSAVYLCASSFITAQETQYFGPGTRLLVL.

This clone was recorded once. V and J are TRBV6-1 and TRBJ1-1; 7 bases agree with TRBD1. There are 13 residues in the CDR3. Trimming took 7 bases from V and 0 from J; bases not matched to a gene: 2. Germline V gene lookup returns CDR1 MNHNS and CDR2 SASEGT. The CDR3 spells CASMGQMNTEAFF. For the CDR3, the DNA is TGTGCCAGCATGGGACAGATGAACACTGAAGCTTTCTTT.

The chain recombines TRBV5-5 with TRBJ1-5; 8 bases match TRBD1. Germline trimming cut 3 bases from V and 2 bases from J; bases unmatched to any gene: 7. Germline loops: CDR1 SGHKS, CDR2 YYEKEE (reference sequence). The CDR3 runs to 16 residues. CDR3 residues: CASSSQGAIGNQPQHF. In DNA, the CDR3 is TGTGCCAGCAGCTCTCAGGGGGCGATTGGCAATCAGCCCCAGCATTTT.

This clone appeared a single time. J is TRBJ1-2 and V is TRBV16; D is possibly TRBD1 (6 bases). CDR3 length: 16 amino acids. V dropped 0 bases and J dropped 4 bases, with 15 bases sitting between them. Germline assignment: CDR1 KGHSY and CDR2 FQNENV. In nucleotides, the CDR3 is TGTGCCAGCAGCCAATCGTTTACAGGGAACCCCTATGGCTACACCTTC. Residues: CASSQSFTGNPYGYTF. Full variable domain (missing parts from reference TRBV16 and TRBJ1-2): GEEVAQTPKHLVRGEGQKAKLYCAPIKGHSYVFWYQQVLKNEFKFLISFQNENVFDETGMPKERFSAKCLPNSPCSLEIQATKLEDSAVYFCASSQSFTGNPYGYTFGSGTRLTVV.

The chain combines TRBV2 with TRBJ2-3; 8 bases agree with TRBD2. CDR3 size: 17 residues. V shed 3 bases and J 0 bases; nucleotides not matched to a gene: 8. The germline V gene encodes CDR1 SNHLY and CDR2 FYNNEI. The DNA of the CDR3 is TGTGCCAGCAGTGATTCCCTTAGCGGGATAAGCACAGATACGCAGTATTTT. Protein: CASSDSLSGISTDTQYF.

The chain employs TRBV29-1 and TRBJ2-1; 13 nucleotides line up with TRBD2. V gave up 4 bases and J gave up 6 bases; unmatched junction bases: 3. The CDR3 spans 14 residues. Germline V gene lookup returns CDR1 SQVTM and CDR2 ANQGSEA. DNA for the CDR3: TGCAGCGTTGGGACTAGCGGGAGTTCCAATGAGCAGTTCTTC. Its translation: CSVGTSGSSNEQFF.

The chain recombines TRBV27 with TRBJ2-7; D is tentatively TRBD1 or TRBD2 (7 bases each). Per the germline V gene, CDR1 is MNHEY and CDR2 is SMNVEV (reference sequence). The V end lost 2 bases, the J end lost 4 bases, and 18 bases lay between the germline ends. CDR3 length equals 16 residues. The CDR3 DNA reads TGTGCCAGCAGTTTAGGGAGGGACAGCCTCGGATACGAGCAGTACTTC. Its protein product is CASSLGRDSLGYEQYF.

The V and J genes are TRBV4-1 and TRBJ1-5, with D possibly matching TRBD1 (5 bases). Trimming took off 1 base at V and 5 bases at J, with 15 bases between the two ends. CDR3 length equals 16 residues. Germline CDR1 and CDR2: MGHRA and YSYEKL. The CDR3 coding sequence is TGCGCCAGCAGCCAAGGTTCAGGGATGAGATATCAGCCCCAGCATTTT. It specifies CASSQGSGMRYQPQHF.

This chain joins TRBV5-1 and TRBJ2-1; D is uncertain. The CDR3 is 19 residues long. V lost 0 bases and J lost 4, with 23 bases in between. CDR1 and CDR2 (germline): SGHRS, YFSETQ. The CDR3 DNA reads TGCGCCAGCAGCTTGGATCCGGTCGGAAGACTTAACCCTTACAATGAGCAGTTCTTC. Amino acids: CASSLDPVGRLNPYNEQFF.

This clone has just one count. The chain has TRBV7-9 and TRBJ1-1; D is perhaps TRBD1 (6 bases). Per germline, CDR1 SEHNR and CDR2 FQNEAQ (reference sequence). The CDR3 runs to 16 residues. Trimming took 5 bases from V and 1 from J, leaving 17 bases between them. CDR3 sequence (DNA): TGTGCCAGCAGCCCAGATGGGCAGGGGTGGAACACTGAAGCTTTCTTT. Its translation is CASSPDGQGWNTEAFF.

The chain recombines TRBV5-6 with TRBJ2-5, with D perhaps matching TRBD1 (6 bases). V was pared by 4 bases and J by 5 bases, with 15 bases between. The germline V gene encodes CDR1 SGHDT and CDR2 YYEEEE. The CDR3 is 14 amino acids. The CDR3 coding sequence is TGTGCCAGCAGCCCCGGATCCCAGGGGGAGACCCAGTACTTC. Translation: CASSPGSQGETQYF.

The chain couples TRBV4-1 to TRBJ1-1; D unclear. There are 14 residues in the CDR3. The V gene's germline CDR1 is MGHRA and CDR2 YSYEKL. The germline V and J ends were trimmed by 4 bases and 7 bases, with 16 bases remaining between them. CDR3 amino acids: CASSPTGVTREAFF. The CDR3 DNA is TGCGCCAGCAGCCCCACCGGGGTAACTCGTGAAGCTTTCTTT.

The rearrangement links TRBV19 to TRBJ2-7, with D possibly matching TRBD1 (5 bases). The CDR3 covers 12 residues. Trimming removed 4 bases from V and 4 bases from J, with 8 bases in between. CDR1 is LNHDA and CDR2 is SQIVND in the germline V gene (reference sequence). CDR3 in amino acids: CASSNDRYEQYF. CDR3 DNA: TGTGCCAGTAGTAACGACAGATACGAGCAGTACTTC.

In this sample, this clone turned up once. This chain uses TRBV19 with TRBJ1-5; D is uncertain. CDR1 LNHDA and CDR2 SQIVND come from the germline V gene (reference sequence). V gave up 3 bases and J gave up 7 bases, with 10 bases separating them. The CDR3 is 13 amino acids. Written as DNA, the CDR3 is TGTGCCAGTAGTATCCCAGGCAGCCAGCCCCAGCATTTT. This encodes CASSIPGSQPQHF.

The CDR3 loop is CASSLELPGLNTGELFF. The CDR3 DNA reads TGCGCCAGCAGCTTGGAACTGCCAGGGCTGAACACCGGGGAGCTGTTTTTT. This chain joins TRBV5-1 and TRBJ2-2; D is perhaps TRBD1 (5 bases). The germline gives CDR1 SGHRS, CDR2 YFSETQ. CDR3 length: 17 residues. V lost 0 bases to trimming and J lost 1 base, with 13 bases between them. Based on the CDR3 plus reference TRBV5-1 and TRBJ2-2, the full variable domain is KAGVTQTPRYLIKTRGQQVTLSCSPISGHRSVSWYQQTPGQGLQFLFEYFSETQRNKGNFPGRFSGRQFSNSRSEMNVSTLELGDSALYLCASSLELPGLNTGELFFGEGSRLTVL.

This clone came up once. The CDR3 DNA sequence: TGTGCCAGCAGTCCAGGTCCGGGACAGTCAAATGAAAAACTGTTTTTT. Its protein product is CASSPGPGQSNEKLFF. The V and J genes are TRBV27 and TRBJ1-4, with 7 bases matching TRBD1. CDR3 length: 16 amino acids. V gave up 5 bases and J gave up 5 bases; unmatched junction bases: 11. From germline, CDR1 is MNHEY and CDR2 SMNVEV (reference sequence).

The genes are TRBV6-1 and TRBJ2-7; D unclear. There are 11 residues in the CDR3. Germline values: CDR1 MNHNS, CDR2 SASEGT. V dropped 4 bases and J dropped 4 bases, with 5 bases sitting between them. DNA for the CDR3: TGTGCCAGCAGTGGACCTTACGAGCAGTACTTC. Its translation is CASSGPYEQYF.

This chain links TRBV5-1 with TRBJ1-5, with 10 bases that match TRBD1. Germline V gene data show CDR1 as SGHRS and CDR2 as YFSETQ. The CDR3 loop spans 16 amino acids. Trimming took 0 bases from V and 3 from J; bases not matched to a gene: 3. The CDR3 coding sequence is TGCGCCAGCAGCTTGGGGACAGGGGGTAACAATCAGCCCCAGCATTTT. Amino acids: CASSLGTGGNNQPQHF.

The gene calls are TRBV27 and TRBJ2-5; 15 nucleotides align to TRBD2. This CDR3 contains 18 residues. V shed 5 bases, J shed 3 bases, and the junction held 10 bases outside the gene matches. Per the germline V gene, CDR1 is MNHEY and CDR2 is SMNVEV (reference sequence). CDR3 protein: CASSPRTSGRASEETQYF. The CDR3 region has the DNA TGTGCCAGCAGTCCTCGGACTAGCGGGAGGGCATCGGAAGAGACCCAGTACTTC.

In DNA, the CDR3 is TGTGCCAGCAGTTTTACACCGGGTCTCTCGTGGGATACGCAGTATTTT. It translates to CASSFTPGLSWDTQYF. The J gene is TRBJ2-3, the V gene TRBV6-5; D unresolved. The ends were cut back, 4 bases at V and 6 bases at J, with 20 bases in the middle. The germline V gene encodes CDR1 MNHEY and CDR2 SVGAGI. The CDR3 has 16 residues.

The chain combines TRBV7-4 with TRBJ2-5; D gene unclear. V lost 2 bases and J 2 bases, leaving 9 bases between the germline ends. There are 14 residues in the CDR3. In germline, CDR1 is SGHVT, CDR2 SQSDAQ. CDR3 nucleotide sequence: TGTGCCAGCAGCTTAAGGTCATCTCAAGAGACCCAGTACTTC. It encodes CASSLRSSQETQYF.

The rearrangement joins TRBV5-4 to TRBJ1-2, with TRBD1 as a possible D gene (5 bases). V was trimmed by 10 bases and J by 7 bases, leaving 32 bases between them. CDR3 size: 17 residues. Germline CDR1 is SGHNT and CDR2 is YYREEE (reference sequence). The CDR3 region is CAARWGRGLNILAGYTF. CDR3 DNA: TGTGCCGCTCGTTGGGGCCGAGGCCTTAATATTTTGGCTGGCTACACCTTC.

This chain uses TRBV4-1 with TRBJ1-5; TRBD1 agrees at 7 bases. The V segment lost 3 bases and the J segment 2 bases; nucleotides outside the gene matches: 7. This CDR3 has 16 residues. Germline V lookup: CDR1 MGHRA, CDR2 YSYEKL. The CDR3 DNA reads as TGCGCCAGCAGCCAGAGTTCGGGACAGCGCAATCAGCCCCAGCATTTT. This sequence encodes CASSQSSGQRNQPQHF.

This chain uses TRBV7-3 with TRBJ2-7; 7 bases map to TRBD2. V shed 2 bases and J 8 bases; nucleotides not matched to a gene: 15. Germline V CDR1 and CDR2: SGHTA, FQGTGA. The CDR3 sequence is 16 residues long. The CDR3 DNA reads TGTGCCAGCAGCTTACAAAGCTCGGCTAGCGGCAGTCAGCAGTACTTC. It yields the protein CASSLQSSASGSQQYF.

The chain uses TRBV6-1 and TRBJ1-2, with D possibly TRBD1 on 5 matching bases. V lost 6 bases and J lost 7, with 24 bases in between. The CDR3 is made up of 16 amino acids. Germline CDR1 and CDR2: MNHNS and SASEGT. The CDR3 DNA sequence: TGTGCCAGCAGAGAATCGGGGCAATCCGGCGGGGCTGGCTACACCTTC. It translates to CASRESGQSGGAGYTF.